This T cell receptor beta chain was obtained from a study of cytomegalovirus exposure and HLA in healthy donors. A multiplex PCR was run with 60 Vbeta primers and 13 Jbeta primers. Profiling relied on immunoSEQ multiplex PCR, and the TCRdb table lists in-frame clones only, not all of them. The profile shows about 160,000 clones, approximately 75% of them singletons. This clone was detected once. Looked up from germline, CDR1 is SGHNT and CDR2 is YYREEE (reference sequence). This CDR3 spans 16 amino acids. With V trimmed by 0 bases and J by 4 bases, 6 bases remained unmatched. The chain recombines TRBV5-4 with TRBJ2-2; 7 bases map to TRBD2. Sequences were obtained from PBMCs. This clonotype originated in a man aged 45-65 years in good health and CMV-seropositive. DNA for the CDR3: TGTGCCAGCAGCTTGGTGGGCGGGGGTGGCACCGGGGAGCTGTTTTTT. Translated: CASSLVGGGGTGELFF.